Below, 2 T cell receptor beta chains from the same sample are listed, as sequenced in a study of T cells in women clearing cervical HPV infection. Only in-frame clones appear in the TCRdb table, and some are missing; sequencing was by immunoSEQ multiplex PCR. Found here are 20,000 to 25,000 clones; the top ten clones hold 7.5% to 9.5%. Sequencing used blood buffy coat. These receptors were collected from a woman aged 18-70 years with a cervical HPV16 infection that either progressed to CIN3+ or cleared (not recorded which).

Concerning this clone: The DNA ends 3 residues before the CDR3 does, and the rest of the CDR3 is filled in from the germline J gene. The J gene is TRBJ1-6, the V gene TRBV5-6; D is unresolved. The germline V gene has CDR1 SGHDT and CDR2 YYEEEE. This CDR3 has 12 amino acids. V lost 4 bases to trimming and J lost 5 bases, with 4 bases between them. CDR3 residues: CASSQNNSPLHF. The covered CDR3 bases are TGTGCCAGCAGCCAAAATAATTCACCC.

On this clone itself: Read coverage stops 3 residues before the CDR3 terminus; the germline J gene supplies the remainder. This chain uses TRBV20-1 with TRBJ2-5, with D perhaps matching TRBD1 (6 bases). This CDR3 spans 15 amino acids. V was clipped by 0 bases and J by 0 bases, with 11 bases between them. Germline CDR1 and CDR2: DFQATT and SNEGSKA (reference sequence). The CDR3 is CSARERGGNQETQYF. CDR3 DNA, as far as it was read: TGCAGTGCTAGAGAAAGAGGGGGAAACCAAGAGACC.